This T cell receptor (beta chain) was recovered during a study of PD-L1 blockade in urothelial cancer (dated by TCRdb to 2017 to 2019). With respect to the entire study: Therapy was started at some point between 2013 and 2015 for all patients, and atezolizumab 1,200 mg was administered intravenously every 3 weeks. About 85% of the roughly 29 patients were identified as males with urothelial cancer of bladder origin, and a prior smoking history was reported by 18 of 29 patients. An ECOG performance status of 0 or 1 was recorded for the patients, and 0 to 3 prior chemotherapy regimens had been received by the patients. Blood samples were analyzed at two time points: 3 weeks after treatment start (second dose) and 6 weeks after treatment start. Blood samples gave median yields of around 140,000 T cells and some 84,000 unique TCRs, along with a median clonality of 0.080. An exploratory multi-omic analysis was conducted of the somatic, immune and clinical correlates of response to PD-L1 blockade with atezolizumab in urothelial cancer. Pretreatment tumor samples, along with matched peripheral blood collected serially before and after atezolizumab treatment, underwent TCR sequencing. Progression-free survival longer than 6 months counted as durable clinical benefit, and TCR features were additionally tested against both progression-free and overall survival. In the same patients, whole exome sequencing and RNA sequencing of pretreatment tumors were performed in addition to TCR sequencing. Durable clinical benefit was achieved by nine patients but not by the remaining 20. Pretreatment blood TCR-seq was available for about 27 patients, at least one posttreatment blood collection was obtained for 25 or so patients, and tumor TCR-seq was available for 25 or so patients.

Interpreted using the paper, the time point label stands for: pretreatment peripheral blood. The cohort included 25 to 35 patients with locally advanced or metastatic urothelial carcinoma who were treated at Memorial Sloan Kettering on a trial protocol. Peripheral blood mononuclear cells were collected pretreatment and during treatment, with between 1 and 8 total time points per patient. The Qiagen DNeasy Blood extraction kit was used to purify genomic DNA from total PBMCs and tumor samples. PBMCs were collected pretreatment and during treatment and were isolated and stored as previously described. To estimate absolute template abundance from read counts, synthetic TCR analog templates were spiked into each PCR. The immunoSEQ assay was used to amplify TCRbeta CDR3 regions from genomic DNA with bias-controlled V and J gene primers. Rearranged TCRbeta segments were sequenced at approximately 20X coverage. The original pipeline was this. Clustering was used to correct sequencing errors, and CDR3s were annotated against IMGT to assign V, D and J genes. Downstream analyses used only productive TCRbeta rearrangements, leaving out any out-of-frame or stop-codon sequences. Clonality was calculated as one minus the Shannon entropy normalized by the log of the number of unique productive sequences. Fisher's exact test with Benjamini-Hochberg correction, at a threshold of adjusted p below 0.01, was used to find clones that differed between time points or between blood and tumor. What TCRdb holds here is the immuneACCESS table cut down to in-frame rearrangements. Part of the clones is not present; checked against another copy, under half of the missing clones reflect an unresolved V gene, and the others are unexplained. The V and J calls and clone size come from that table; D and trimming were worked out from the DNA. The table for this sample lists about 74,000 clones; 85% to 90% of them were counted only once. The top ten clones comprise around 4.2% of the sample.

On this clone itself: The antigen it binds to is not known. Per-nucleotide qualities are absent, and no much larger clonotype sits a single base away.

The full study reports these points: Patients with durable benefit showed greater expansion of tumor-associated TCR clones in peripheral blood 3 weeks after starting treatment (n ≈ 23, p = 0.022). Improved progression-free and overall survival was found to be associated with pretreatment peripheral blood TCR clonality below the median. Because the sample size was small (n of about 30) and many of the analyses were exploratory, the results are meant to be hypothesis-generating.

Reading the germline V gene gives CDR1 MGHRA and CDR2 YSYEKL. The germline V end is reduced by 1 base and the J end by 4 bases; junction bases left unmatched: 8. The CDR3 covers 17 residues, taking in both the cysteine and the phenylalanine. Only the CDR3 region is kept as DNA, spanning 51 bases read in frame from base 1. The sample in question was PBMCs, obtained around atezolizumab (anti-PD-L1) treatment. This sequence uses TRBV4-1 and TRBJ2-1, with 9 bases in between that match TRBD2. This TCR derives from a man between 65 and 80 years old with urothelial cancer. The CDR3 protein sequence reads: CASSQGTGLAPYNEQFF. Read as DNA, the sequence is TGCGCCAGCAGCCAAGGAACCGGACTAGCGCCTTACAATGAGCAGTTCTTC.